These 20 T cell receptor beta chains share one sample of origin, sequenced in a study of shared clonotypes between healthy human individuals. Here immunoSEQ multiplex PCR was the method, and the copy in TCRdb shows in-frame clones only, minus some. The table shows about 1 million clones, with more than 65% occurring only once. What was sequenced was memory CD4+ T cells sorted from blood. Documented subset: CD45RA-negative fraction. The receptors originated from a young man in good health.

The rearrangement uses TRBV5-1 and TRBJ2-7, with D possibly matching TRBD1 (6 bases). Germline-derived CDR1 and CDR2 are SGHRS and YFSETQ. The CDR3 is made up of 16 amino acids. V lost 5 bases, J lost 0 bases, and 18 bases lay in between. CDR3 residues: CASRYGGAGASYEQYF. CDR3 bases: TGCGCCAGCAGATATGGTGGGGCAGGGGCCTCCTACGAGCAGTACTTC.

CDR3 coding DNA: TGTGCCAGCAGCTTCGGGCAGCCGAGTGAAAAACTGTTTTTT. It codes for CASSFGQPSEKLFF. The chain is built from TRBV5-6 and TRBJ1-4; D not certain. The CDR3 has 14 residues. Germline V gives CDR1 SGHDT, CDR2 YYEEEE. Trimming removed 2 bases from V and 7 bases from J, with 12 bases in between.

This clone was seen only once. The V call is TRBV6-5, the J call TRBJ2-1; the match to TRBD2 covers 13 bases. This CDR3 comprises 15 residues. Germline assignment: CDR1 MNHEY and CDR2 SVGAGI. V shed 6 bases, J shed 3 bases, and the junction held 2 bases outside the gene matches. Here the CDR3 DNA reads TGTGCCAGCAGACTAGCGGGAGGGGGCTACAATGAGCAGTTCTTC. Amino acids: CASRLAGGGYNEQFF.

The rearrangement joins TRBV18 to TRBJ1-6; TRBD1 is a possible D gene (5 bases). This CDR3 spans 15 amino acids. The V gene's germline CDR1 is KGHSH and CDR2 LQKENI. Trimming took off 3 bases at V and 9 bases at J, with 15 bases between the two ends. The DNA of the CDR3 is TGTGCCAGCTCACCCCCGGGGAGGGGAGTTTCACCCCTCCACTTT. It encodes CASSPPGRGVSPLHF. Supplemented by reference TRBV18 and TRBJ1-6, the full variable domain reads NAGVMQNPRHLVRRRGQEARLRCSPMKGHSHVYWYRQLPEEGLKFMVYLQKENIIDESGMPKERFSAEFPKEGPSILRIQQVVRGDSAAYFCASSPPGRGVSPLHFGNGTRLTVT.

The CDR3 protein is CASARGGDRYLPQHF. The DNA for the CDR3 is TGTGCCAGCGCCAGAGGGGGGGACCGTTATCTACCCCAGCATTTT. This rearrangement joins TRBV9 to TRBJ1-5; D is perhaps TRBD1 (6 bases). Germline-derived CDR1 and CDR2 are SGDLS and YYNGEE. The V end lost 7 bases, the J end lost 10 bases, and 24 bases lay between the germline ends. The CDR3 sequence is 15 residues long.

This clone was seen once. This chain uses TRBV4-1 with TRBJ2-1; D is perhaps TRBD1 (5 bases). V was pared by 4 bases and J by 10 bases, with 17 bases between. The CDR3 runs 14 residues. CDR1 is MGHRA, CDR2 YSYEKL, per germline. In nucleotides, the CDR3 is TGCGCCAGCAGCCGAGATTTAATTAGGGGCGAGCAGTTCTTC. This sequence encodes CASSRDLIRGEQFF.

A word on this clone: Other DNA sequences in this sample translate to the same CDR3. The gene calls are TRBV5-1 and TRBJ1-1, with TRBD1 as a possible D gene (5 bases). Per germline, CDR1 SGHRS and CDR2 YFSETQ. This CDR3 has 15 residues. V gave up 0 bases and J gave up 3 bases, with 12 bases separating them. CDR3 sequence reads: CASSLEAGGYTEAFF. CDR3 DNA sequence: TGCGCCAGCAGCTTGGAAGCTGGGGGGTACACTGAAGCTTTCTTT. Full variable domain (missing parts from reference TRBV5-1 and TRBJ1-1): KAGVTQTPRYLIKTRGQQVTLSCSPISGHRSVSWYQQTPGQGLQFLFEYFSETQRNKGNFPGRFSGRQFSNSRSEMNVSTLELGDSALYLCASSLEAGGYTEAFFGQGTRLTVV.

V usage is TRBV5-4 and J usage is TRBJ2-3, with 8 bases lining up with TRBD1. The CDR3 runs 16 residues. V lost 1 base, J lost 2 bases, and 6 bases stayed unmatched. Germline assignment: CDR1 SGHNT and CDR2 YYREEE (reference sequence). The CDR3 sequence is CASSLKQGGFTDTQYF. CDR3 coding DNA: TGTGCCAGCAGCTTGAAACAGGGGGGTTTCACAGATACGCAGTATTTT.

The sample holds a few counts of this clone. V is TRBV28 and J is TRBJ2-1, with 15 bases matching TRBD2. V was pared by 5 bases and J by 9 bases, with 17 bases of the junction left unmatched. The CDR3 extends over 19 amino acids. From germline, CDR1 is MDHEN and CDR2 SYDVKM. CDR3 protein: CASSDTSFTGLAGGPEQFF. Here the CDR3 DNA reads TGTGCCAGCAGTGATACGTCTTTCACCGGACTAGCGGGGGGGCCTGAGCAGTTCTTC.

V is TRBV5-1 and J is TRBJ2-1; TRBD2 aligns across 7 bases. Germline-derived CDR1 and CDR2 are SGHRS and YFSETQ. J lost 10 bases, V lost 3 bases, and 10 bases had no gene match. The CDR3 spans 14 residues. CDR3 in DNA: TGCGCCAGCAGCTCCGGGCAGGGAGGGGACGAGCAGTTCTTC. Translating it yields CASSSGQGGDEQFF. Drawing the rest from reference TRBV5-1 and TRBJ2-1, the complete variable domain is KAGVTQTPRYLIKTRGQQVTLSCSPISGHRSVSWYQQTPGQGLQFLFEYFSETQRNKGNFPGRFSGRQFSNSRSEMNVSTLELGDSALYLCASSSGQGGDEQFFGPGTRLTVL.

This clone was seen a few times. The chain links TRBV7-2 to TRBJ1-5, with a possible D match to TRBD1 (5 bases). Trimming shortened V by 1 base and J by 5 bases, and 15 bases separated the two germline ends. Looked up from germline, CDR1 is SGHTA and CDR2 is FQGNSA. The CDR3 is 16 residues long. The CDR3 region has the DNA TGTGCCAGCAGCTTAGGGGGCGGGGATTGGCATCAGCCCCAGCATTTT. Translation gives CASSLGGGDWHQPQHF.

With respect to this clone: The same CDR3 is also encoded by other DNA sequences in this sample. The CDR3 DNA sequence: TGTGCCAGCAGCTTAGGAGGGCTTGGTGGAAACACCATATATTTT. Its translation: CASSLGGLGGNTIYF. This sequence joins TRBV7-9 and TRBJ1-3; D uncertain. Per germline, CDR1 SEHNR and CDR2 FQNEAQ (reference sequence). V was cut by 1 base and J by 3 bases, with 10 bases left in between. This CDR3 has 15 amino acids.

This clone was recorded only once. The chain uses TRBV7-9 and TRBJ2-1; perhaps D is TRBD1 or TRBD2 (5 bases each). CDR1 and CDR2 from the germline V gene are SEHNR and FQNEAQ (reference sequence). Trimming shortened V by 5 bases and J by 12 bases, and 26 bases separated the two germline ends. This CDR3 contains 16 residues. In DNA, the CDR3 is TGTGCCAGCAGCGCGCAAAACACCCGTAGGGGAGTTGGGCAGTTCTTC. Its protein product is CASSAQNTRRGVGQFF.

The gene calls are TRBV27 and TRBJ1-1; tentative D call: TRBD1 (5 bases). Trimming removed 10 bases from V and 0 bases from J, with 12 bases in between. Germline V gene lookup returns CDR1 MNHEY and CDR2 SMNVEV (reference sequence). This CDR3 contains 13 residues. CDR3 sequence: CATYRTMNTEAFF. As DNA, the CDR3 is TGTGCCACCTACAGGACAATGAACACTGAAGCTTTCTTT.

The rearrangement uses TRBV28 and TRBJ1-5, with unresolved D. The germline gives CDR1 MDHEN, CDR2 SYDVKM. This CDR3 spans 14 amino acids. Trimming shortened V by 7 bases and J by 0 bases, and 10 bases separated the two germline ends. The CDR3 sequence is CASTPGLSNQPQHF. CDR3 coding DNA: TGTGCCAGCACCCCAGGACTTAGCAATCAGCCCCAGCATTTT.

The CDR3 nucleotides are TGTGCCAGCAGCAAAGCGCCAGCCGAGATCTATGGCTACACCTTC. It specifies CASSKAPAEIYGYTF. The V gene is TRBV21-1, the J gene TRBJ1-2. TRBV21-1 is listed as a pseudogene. The CDR3 consists of 15 residues.

The V gene is TRBV30, the J gene TRBJ2-5; D might be TRBD1 or TRBD2, each matching 6 bases. Trimming took 0 bases from V and 6 from J, leaving 17 bases between them. The germline V gene encodes CDR1 GTSNPN and CDR2 SVGIG (reference sequence). CDR3 length equals 15 residues. The CDR3 bases are TGTGCCTGGAGTGTAGGGCTGACGGGGGCACAGACCCAGTACTTC. This gives the protein CAWSVGLTGAQTQYF.

The chain is built from TRBV5-1 and TRBJ1-2, with D tentatively TRBD1 (6 bases). The CDR3 extends over 16 amino acids. The germline V gene encodes CDR1 SGHRS and CDR2 YFSETQ. Trimming removed 0 bases at V and 6 bases at J, with 18 bases between. The CDR3: CASSLAILSGGHGYTF. CDR3 DNA sequence: TGCGCCAGCAGCTTGGCTATTTTATCGGGGGGCCATGGCTACACCTTC.

This chain joins TRBV7-6 and TRBJ2-7; the match to TRBD2 covers 7 bases. The germline gives CDR1 SGHVS, CDR2 FNYEAQ. Unmatched junction bases numbered 11, after V lost 5 bases and J lost 4 bases. This CDR3 contains 15 residues. The CDR3 spells CASSAAQRGPYEQYF. Here the CDR3 DNA reads TGTGCCAGCAGCGCCGCCCAGCGGGGTCCTTACGAGCAGTACTTC.

This chain connects TRBV4-1 to TRBJ2-3, with unresolved D. CDR1 is MGHRA, CDR2 YSYEKL, per germline. This CDR3 has 12 residues. V was clipped by 0 bases and J by 6 bases, with 4 bases between them. CDR3 DNA: TGCGCCAGCAGCCAAGATCAGGATACGCAGTATTTT. Translation: CASSQDQDTQYF.